This TCR beta chain stems from a study of blood T cells in healthy people across ages. Study information: When template switching was applied, about one barcoded beta molecule was captured per two T cells.

Using a J-beta primer mix together with a sample-barcoded 5' primer, a second PCR was run for roughly 6 to 12 cycles. TCRdb reprocessed the 5' RACE reads with MiXCR, giving one entry per CDR3 protein. This table holds 1.5 million or so distinct CDR3 sequences, 42% found once. Aged about 6 to 90, donors were systemically healthy Caucasians from Russia. About 10 milliliters of peripheral blood were drawn from each donor into EDTA-treated tubes. CDR3 size: 13 residues. CDR1 is SGDLS, CDR2 YYNGEE, per germline. Trimming pared 2 bases from V and 3 bases from J, leaving 8 bases between. V and J are TRBV9 and TRBJ1-1; D call uncertain. This TCR derives from a woman aged 18-35 years in good health. Sequencing input: blood. The CDR3 is CASSVQPDTEAFF. For the CDR3, the DNA is TGTGCCAGCAGCGTCCAGCCCGACACTGAAGCTTTCTTT.